What follows are 32 T cell receptor beta chains derived from one specimen sequenced in a study of blood T cell repertoires in COVID-19. Clones were read by immunoSEQ multiplex PCR, and TCRdb kept only the in-frame ones, dropping some. The sample holds 30,000 to 40,000 clones; over 75% are singletons and the top ten take 13% to 15%. The sequenced sample was peripheral blood. The source of these receptors is a man in his 60s with active COVID-19.

V is TRBV4-2 and J is TRBJ1-2; tentatively, D is TRBD1 (6 bases). The V end lost 1 base, the J end lost 4 bases, and 19 bases lay between the germline ends. The CDR3 length is 17 residues. Germline V gene lookup returns CDR1 LGHNA and CDR2 YNFKEQ. CDR3 nucleotides: TGTGCCAGCAGCCAAGCTGATGTACAGGGCCTGAGCTATGGCTACACCTTC. Its translation: CASSQADVQGLSYGYTF.

CDR3 amino acids: CASSLNSAGGRDIQYF. CDR3 nucleotide sequence: TGTGCCAGCAGCTTAAATTCGGCGGGAGGTCGTGACATTCAGTACTTC. The V gene is TRBV7-3, the J gene TRBJ2-4; 8 bases map to TRBD2. V gave up 1 base and J gave up 8 bases; unmatched junction bases: 10. Germline values: CDR1 SGHTA, CDR2 FQGTGA. The CDR3 extends over 16 amino acids.

This clone occurred a few times. V usage is TRBV28 and J usage is TRBJ1-3; D ambiguous. V was shortened by 6 bases and J by 9 bases, with 9 bases between the two germline ends. Germline CDR1 MDHEN, CDR2 SYDVKM. The CDR3 has 11 amino acids. The CDR3 DNA reads as TGTGCCAGCAGGGCGGTTGGCACCATATATTTT. Protein product: CASRAVGTIYF.

V is TRBV18 and J is TRBJ2-5; tentative D call: TRBD1 (6 bases). Germline V gene sequence: CDR1 KGHSH, CDR2 LQKENI. The CDR3 has 13 residues. Trimming stripped 6 bases from V and 2 bases from J, with 10 bases between. The CDR3 protein is CASSWTVQETQYF. The CDR3, as DNA: TGTGCCAGCTCTTGGACAGTGCAAGAGACCCAGTACTTC.

V usage is TRBV27 and J usage is TRBJ2-1, with 12 bases lining up with TRBD2. J gave up 5 bases and V 5 bases, and 4 bases lay outside the gene matches. The germline gives CDR1 MNHEY, CDR2 SMNVEV (reference sequence). This CDR3 comprises 15 residues. The CDR3 loop reads CASSPWTSGDNEQFF. The CDR3 bases are TGTGCCAGCAGTCCCTGGACTAGCGGGGACAATGAGCAGTTCTTC.

The chain links TRBV18 to TRBJ2-3; D is perhaps TRBD1 (6 bases). V was shortened by 1 base and J by 4 bases, with 15 bases between the two germline ends. This CDR3 is built from 16 residues. Germline values: CDR1 KGHSH, CDR2 LQKENI. CDR3 sequence reads: CASSPLGRGVADTQYF. CDR3 coding DNA: TGTGCCAGCTCACCACTGGGCAGGGGTGTCGCAGATACGCAGTATTTT.

The gene calls are TRBV6-4 and TRBJ1-2; TRBD1 is a possible D gene (5 bases). Germline CDR1 MRHNA, CDR2 SNTAGT. Trimming took 6 bases from V and 4 from J, leaving 15 bases between them. The CDR3 has 14 residues. This CDR3 reads CASRPGGDSYGYTF. The CDR3 coding sequence is TGTGCCAGCAGACCCGGGGGGGATTCCTATGGCTACACCTTC.

This clone was seen a single time. The chain uses TRBV25-1 and TRBJ2-5; possibly TRBD2 for D (5 bases). The V end lost 6 bases, the J end lost 1 base, and 12 bases lay between the germline ends. This CDR3 contains 14 residues. The germline gives CDR1 MGHDK, CDR2 SYGVNS. This chain's CDR3 is CASSPKRSQETQYF. In DNA, the CDR3 is TGTGCCAGCAGCCCCAAGCGGTCCCAAGAGACCCAGTACTTC.

The chain recombines TRBV9 with TRBJ2-2; TRBD2 aligns across 10 bases. The CDR3 consists of 15 residues. V shed 2 bases, J shed 4 bases, and the junction held 2 bases outside the gene matches. Germline CDR1 is SGDLS and CDR2 is YYNGEE. The CDR3 DNA is TGTGCCAGCAGCGTTAGCGGGGGGCCCACCGGGGAGCTGTTTTTT. Translating gives CASSVSGGPTGELFF.

This clone has only one observation. This chain uses TRBV5-4 with TRBJ2-5; 9 positions match TRBD1. Germline values: CDR1 SGHNT, CDR2 YYREEE (reference sequence). Unmatched junction bases numbered 10, after V lost 5 bases and J lost 5 bases. The CDR3 has 15 residues. CDR3 in DNA: TGTGCCAGCAGTTCCGGACAGGGGCGGGGGGAGACCCAGTACTTC. Its translation is CASSSGQGRGETQYF.

The V gene is TRBV5-1, the J gene TRBJ1-6; D possibly corresponds to TRBD1 (6 bases). Trimming removed 2 bases at V and 15 bases at J, with 24 bases between. The germline gives CDR1 SGHRS, CDR2 YFSETQ. The CDR3 has 16 residues. Written as DNA, the CDR3 is TGCGCCAGCAGCTTAAGGCCGGGACAAGGTTGGAAGAACCTCCACTTT. This translates into CASSLRPGQGWKNLHF. Full variable domain (remainder filled in from reference TRBV5-1 and TRBJ1-6): KAGVTQTPRYLIKTRGQQVTLSCSPISGHRSVSWYQQTPGQGLQFLFEYFSETQRNKGNFPGRFSGRQFSNSRSEMNVSTLELGDSALYLCASSLRPGQGWKNLHFGNGTRLTVT.

The rearrangement uses TRBV5-3 and TRBJ1-2, with D possibly being TRBD1 (5 bases). TRBV5-3 is marked as an open reading frame, function uncertain. The CDR3 has 14 residues. Trimming pared 4 bases from V and 6 bases from J, leaving 16 bases between. The DNA of the CDR3 is TGTGCCAGAAGCCTCTACCGGGACTTTCATGGCTACACCTTC. It translates to CARSLYRDFHGYTF.

The chain has TRBV4-1 and TRBJ2-7; 10 positions match TRBD1. Losses at the gene ends were 6 bases for V and 3 bases for J; bases not matched to a gene: 8. Per the germline V gene, CDR1 is MGHRA and CDR2 is YSYEKL. This CDR3 contains 15 residues. The CDR3: CASRSWTGGRYEQYF. The DNA for the CDR3 is TGCGCCAGCAGATCATGGACAGGGGGACGCTACGAGCAGTACTTC.

The V call is TRBV29-1, the J call TRBJ1-3; D is possibly TRBD1 (6 bases). Trimming pared 0 bases from V and 4 bases from J, leaving 10 bases between. There are 14 residues in the CDR3. CDR1 and CDR2 from the germline V gene are SQVTM and ANQGSEA. DNA of the CDR3: TGCAGCGTTGAAGACGGGGACATCGGAAACACCATATATTTT. Protein product: CSVEDGDIGNTIYF.

The rearrangement links TRBV11-2 to TRBJ2-1; 10 bases align to TRBD2. Germline V gives CDR1 SGHAT, CDR2 FQNNGV. V was clipped by 5 bases and J by 2 bases; unmatched bases: 3. This CDR3 comprises 15 residues. Written as DNA, the CDR3 is TGTGCCAGCAGCCATGGACTAGCGGCCTACAATGAGCAGTTCTTC. It translates to CASSHGLAAYNEQFF.

The chain combines TRBV18 with TRBJ2-5; D is ambiguous. The CDR3 runs to 13 residues. V lost 3 bases and J lost 2, with 7 bases in between. The germline CDR1 and CDR2 sequences are KGHSH and LQKENI. CDR3: CASSPPGQETQYF. CDR3 sequence (DNA): TGTGCCAGCTCACCGCCAGGACAAGAGACCCAGTACTTC.

This chain links TRBV28 with TRBJ2-1; TRBD2 agrees at 9 bases. Germline trimming cut 3 bases from V and 8 bases from J; bases unmatched to any gene: 8. Germline lookup yields CDR1 MDHEN and CDR2 SYDVKM. CDR3 length: 15 amino acids. CDR3 sequence reads: CASSFAGGPTDEQFF. CDR3 bases: TGTGCCAGCAGTTTCGCGGGAGGGCCGACCGATGAGCAGTTCTTC.

V usage is TRBV19 and J usage is TRBJ2-5, with TRBD1 matching 10 bases. CDR3 length equals 14 residues. V lost 4 bases and J lost 5; bases outside the gene matches: 4. CDR1 LNHDA and CDR2 SQIVND come from the germline V gene (reference sequence). CDR3 sequence (DNA): TGTGCCAGTAGTACGACAGGGGGCGGCGAGACCCAGTACTTC. Translation gives CASSTTGGGETQYF.

The V call is TRBV19, the J call TRBJ1-6; weak D call: TRBD1 (5 bases). CDR3 length: 14 amino acids. The germline CDR1 and CDR2 sequences are LNHDA and SQIVND (reference sequence). Trimming took 7 bases from V and 5 from J, leaving 12 bases between them. CDR3 nucleotide sequence: TGTGCCAGTAAGATGGGGCAACATAATTCACCCCTCCACTTT. Protein: CASKMGQHNSPLHF.

J is TRBJ2-1 and V is TRBV5-4; D may be TRBD2 (5 bases). The CDR3 totals 15 residues. The germline CDR1 and CDR2 sequences are SGHNT and YYREEE (reference sequence). V was shortened by 0 bases and J by 2 bases, with 9 bases between the two germline ends. Here the CDR3 DNA reads TGTGCCAGCAGCTTGGGTCGGGGAACCTACAATGAGCAGTTCTTC. Its translation is CASSLGRGTYNEQFF. The full variable domain, with the rest looked up from reference TRBV5-4 and TRBJ2-1, is ETGVTQSPTHLIKTRGQQVTLRCSSQSGHNTVSWYQQALGQGPQFIFQYYREEENGRGNFPPRFSGLQFPNYSSELNVNALELDDSALYLCASSLGRGTYNEQFFGPGTRLTVL.

The chain recombines TRBV2 with TRBJ1-5; D is perhaps TRBD1 (5 bases). V gave up 1 base and J gave up 3 bases, with 16 bases separating them. Per germline, CDR1 SNHLY and CDR2 FYNNEI. The CDR3 spans 17 residues. This CDR3 reads CASSEGRGGLNNQPQHF. DNA for the CDR3: TGTGCCAGCAGTGAAGGAAGGGGTGGTCTTAACAATCAGCCCCAGCATTTT.

This chain uses TRBV3-1 (or the pseudogene TRBV3-2) with TRBJ2-2; D is possibly TRBD2 (5 bases). The germline V gene encodes CDR1 LGHDT and CDR2 YNNKEL (reference sequence). CDR3 length: 16 amino acids. Deletions cut 4 bases from V and 0 bases from J, with 12 bases between. CDR3 protein: CASSRPAAANTGELFF. The CDR3 bases are TGTGCCAGCAGCCGGCCAGCGGCCGCGAACACCGGGGAGCTGTTTTTT.

V is TRBV7-9 and J is TRBJ1-2; D gene ambiguous. This CDR3 has 12 amino acids. From germline, CDR1 is SEHNR and CDR2 FQNEAQ (reference sequence). V was clipped by 5 bases and J by 3 bases, with 7 bases between them. Written as DNA, the CDR3 is TGTGCCAGCAGCCCGGGATACTATGGCTACACCTTC. Amino acids: CASSPGYYGYTF.

The rearrangement uses TRBV19 and TRBJ1-2; possibly TRBD1 for D (6 bases). V was cut by 3 bases and J by 2 bases, with 7 bases left in between. Germline V CDR1 and CDR2: LNHDA, SQIVND (reference sequence). This CDR3 has 13 residues. The CDR3, as DNA: TGTGCCAGTAGTATTAGGGGGAACTATGGCTACACCTTC. Its protein is CASSIRGNYGYTF. Drawing the rest from reference TRBV19 and TRBJ1-2, the complete variable domain is DGGITQSPKYLFRKEGQNVTLSCEQNLNHDAMYWYRQDPGQGLRLIYYSQIVNDFQKGDIAEGYSVSREKKESFPLTVTSAQKNPTAFYLCASSIRGNYGYTFGSGTRLTVV.

A few counts support this clone. J is TRBJ2-1 and V is TRBV6-5, with D maybe TRBD2 (5 bases). V lost 0 bases, J lost 10 bases, and 13 bases lay in between. The CDR3 runs to 14 residues. From germline, CDR1 is MNHEY and CDR2 SVGAGI. This chain's CDR3 is CASSYSSNLAEQFF. CDR3 DNA sequence: TGTGCCAGCAGTTACTCGTCTAATTTAGCGGAGCAGTTCTTC.

This clone appeared once. This rearrangement joins TRBV6-6 to TRBJ2-5, with 10 bases fitting TRBD1. With 5 bases clipped from V and 4 bases from J, the junction kept 10 bases outside the gene matches. Germline V gene data show CDR1 as MNHNY and CDR2 as SVGAGI (reference sequence). The CDR3 spans 16 residues. The chain's CDR3 is CASSPPTTGGIETQYF. CDR3 DNA sequence: TGTGCCAGCAGTCCCCCGACGACAGGGGGCATAGAGACCCAGTACTTC.

The V gene is TRBV28, the J gene TRBJ2-3, with 15 positions matching TRBD2. Looked up from germline, CDR1 is MDHEN and CDR2 is SYDVKM. The CDR3 is 18 amino acids. V dropped 4 bases and J dropped 6; count of bases not matched to a gene: 11. The CDR3 bases are TGTGCCAGCAGTTCTTCTCGGACTAGCGGGAGGGCCCCTGATACGCAGTATTTT. Encoded protein: CASSSSRTSGRAPDTQYF.

CDR3 sequence reads: CASSPPSGLAGGTSYNEQFF. In DNA, the CDR3 is TGTGCCAGCAGTCCCCCAAGCGGACTAGCGGGAGGTACCTCCTACAATGAGCAGTTCTTC. This chain links TRBV2 with TRBJ2-1; 14 positions agree with TRBD2. With V trimmed by 5 bases and J by 0 bases, 12 bases remained unmatched. The CDR3 covers 20 residues. CDR1 and CDR2 (germline): SNHLY, FYNNEI. The complete variable domain, with remaining parts taken from reference TRBV2 and TRBJ2-1, reads EPEVTQTPSHQVTQMGQEVILRCVPISNHLYFYWYRQILGQKVEFLVSFYNNEISEKSEIFDDQFSVERPDGSNFTLKIRSTKLEDSAMYFCASSPPSGLAGGTSYNEQFFGPGTRLTVL.

This clone was detected once. The V and J genes are TRBV18 and TRBJ2-3; the D gene is possibly TRBD2 (6 bases). Germline V gene lookup returns CDR1 KGHSH and CDR2 LQKENI. This CDR3 comprises 14 residues. V lost 3 bases to trimming and J lost 6 bases, with 13 bases between them. Here the CDR3 reads CASSPLSGPDTQYF. Written as DNA, the CDR3 is TGTGCCAGCTCACCCCTTAGCGGCCCCGATACGCAGTATTTT.

The chain links TRBV27 to TRBJ2-7; 7 nucleotides align to TRBD2. Unmatched junction bases numbered 17, after V lost 0 bases and J lost 6 bases. CDR1 MNHEY and CDR2 SMNVEV come from the germline V gene (reference sequence). The CDR3 runs 18 residues. The DNA of the CDR3 is TGTGCCAGCAGTTTATCGATGGGAGTCCGGGGGACTAAAGGCGAGCAGTACTTC. Protein: CASSLSMGVRGTKGEQYF.

This clone came up a few times. The chain is built from TRBV27 and TRBJ2-1; 7 bases line up with TRBD2. The trim removed 3 bases at V and 3 bases at J, leaving 5 bases unmatched. The germline gives CDR1 MNHEY, CDR2 SMNVEV (reference sequence). The CDR3 extends over 15 amino acids. Written as DNA, the CDR3 is TGTGCCAGCAGTTTTAGAGCGGGAAACTACAATGAGCAGTTCTTC. It codes for CASSFRAGNYNEQFF.

CDR3 nucleotides: TGTGCCAGCAGCGCGTACAGGGGGCAAGCTTTCTTT. This encodes CASSAYRGQAFF. The V and J genes are TRBV5-4 and TRBJ1-1; 9 bases align to TRBD1. The CDR3 has 12 residues. Germline CDR1 is SGHNT and CDR2 is YYREEE (reference sequence). The trim removed 4 bases at V and 9 bases at J, leaving 4 bases unmatched.